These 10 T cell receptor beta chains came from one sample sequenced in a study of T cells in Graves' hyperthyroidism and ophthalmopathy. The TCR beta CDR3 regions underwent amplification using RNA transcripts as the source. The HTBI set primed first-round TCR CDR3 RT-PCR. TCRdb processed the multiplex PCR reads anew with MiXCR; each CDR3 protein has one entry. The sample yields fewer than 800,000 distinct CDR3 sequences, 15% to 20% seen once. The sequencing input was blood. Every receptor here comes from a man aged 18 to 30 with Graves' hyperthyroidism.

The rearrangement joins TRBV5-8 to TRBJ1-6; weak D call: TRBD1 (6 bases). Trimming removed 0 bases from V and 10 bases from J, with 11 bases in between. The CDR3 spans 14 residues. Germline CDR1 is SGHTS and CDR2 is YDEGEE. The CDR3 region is CASSLVTGSSPLHF. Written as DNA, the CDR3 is TGTGCCAGCAGCTTGGTGACAGGATCCTCACCCCTCCACTTT.

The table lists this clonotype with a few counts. CDR3 region: CASSLPLAASVYEQFF. The CDR3, as DNA: TGTGCCAGCAGCCTCCCCCTAGCAGCTTCTGTGTATGAGCAGTTCTTC. V and J are TRBV7-9 and TRBJ2-1, with a weak D call TRBD2 (5 bases). V shed 5 bases and J shed 8 bases, with 22 bases lying between them. This CDR3 has 16 residues. The V gene's germline CDR1 is SEHNR and CDR2 FQNEAQ (reference sequence). The full variable domain, its missing parts supplied by reference TRBV7-9 and TRBJ2-1, is DTGVSQNPRHKITKRGQNVTFRCDPISEHNRLYWYRQTLGQGPEFLTYFQNEAQLEKSRLLSDRFSAERPKGSFSTLEIQRTEQGDSAMYLCASSLPLAASVYEQFFGPGTRLTVL.

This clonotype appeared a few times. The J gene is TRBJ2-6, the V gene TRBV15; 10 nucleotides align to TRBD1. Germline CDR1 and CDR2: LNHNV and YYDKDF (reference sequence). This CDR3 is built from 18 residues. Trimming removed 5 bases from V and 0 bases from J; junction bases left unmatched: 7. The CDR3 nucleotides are TGTGCCACCAGCCAGCCGGGACAGGGGAGCTCTGGGGCCAACGTCCTGACTTTC. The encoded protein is CATSQPGQGSSGANVLTF.

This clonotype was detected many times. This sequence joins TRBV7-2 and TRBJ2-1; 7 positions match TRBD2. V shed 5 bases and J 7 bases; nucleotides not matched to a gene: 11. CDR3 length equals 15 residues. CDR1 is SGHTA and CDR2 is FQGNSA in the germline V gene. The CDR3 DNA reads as TGTGCCAGCAGCGGCCTCCGCGGGAGTGGTAATGAGCAGTTCTTC. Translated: CASSGLRGSGNEQFF. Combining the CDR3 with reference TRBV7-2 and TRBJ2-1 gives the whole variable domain GAGVSQSPSNKVTEKGKDVELRCDPISGHTALYWYRQSLGQGLEFLIYFQGNSAPDKSGLPSDRFSAERTGGSVSTLTIQRTQQEDSAVYLCASSGLRGSGNEQFFGPGTRLTVL.

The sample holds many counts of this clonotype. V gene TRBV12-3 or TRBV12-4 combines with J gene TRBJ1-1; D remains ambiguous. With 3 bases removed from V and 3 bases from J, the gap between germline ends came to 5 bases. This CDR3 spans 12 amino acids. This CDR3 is CASSFLDTEAFF. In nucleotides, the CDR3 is TGTGCCAGCAGTTTTTTAGACACTGAAGCTTTCTTT.

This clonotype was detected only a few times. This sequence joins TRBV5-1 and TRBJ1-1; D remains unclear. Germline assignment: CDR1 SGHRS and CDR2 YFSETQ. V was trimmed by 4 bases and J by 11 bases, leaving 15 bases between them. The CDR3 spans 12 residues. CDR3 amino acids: CASSTGSRGAFF. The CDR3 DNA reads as TGCGCCAGCAGCACGGGGTCGAGAGGGGCTTTCTTT.

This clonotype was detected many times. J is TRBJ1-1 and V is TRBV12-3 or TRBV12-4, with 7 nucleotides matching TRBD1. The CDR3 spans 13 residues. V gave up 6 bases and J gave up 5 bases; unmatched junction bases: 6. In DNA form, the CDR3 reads TGTGCCAGCAGCCTTAAACAGGGGACTGAAGCTTTCTTT. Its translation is CASSLKQGTEAFF.

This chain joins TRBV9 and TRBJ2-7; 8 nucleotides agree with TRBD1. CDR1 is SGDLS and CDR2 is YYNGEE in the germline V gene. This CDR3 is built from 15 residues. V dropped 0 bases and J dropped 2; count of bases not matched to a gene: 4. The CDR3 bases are TGTGCCAGCAGCGTAGGGACAGGGAAAGCCTACGAGCAGTACTTC. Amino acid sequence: CASSVGTGKAYEQYF.

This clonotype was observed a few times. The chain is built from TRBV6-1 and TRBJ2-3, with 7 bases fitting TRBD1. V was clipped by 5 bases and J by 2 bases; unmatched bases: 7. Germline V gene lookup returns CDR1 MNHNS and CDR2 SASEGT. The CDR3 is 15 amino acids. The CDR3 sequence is CASSPRGLVTDTQYF. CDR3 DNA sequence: TGTGCCAGCAGTCCCAGGGGGTTGGTCACAGATACGCAGTATTTT.

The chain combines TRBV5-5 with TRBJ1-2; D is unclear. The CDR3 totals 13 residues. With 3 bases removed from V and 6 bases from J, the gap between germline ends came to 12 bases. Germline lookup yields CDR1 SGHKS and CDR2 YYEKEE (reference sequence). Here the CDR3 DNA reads TGTGCCAGCAGCTCCCCGACCGGGAATGGCTACACCTTC. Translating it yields CASSSPTGNGYTF.